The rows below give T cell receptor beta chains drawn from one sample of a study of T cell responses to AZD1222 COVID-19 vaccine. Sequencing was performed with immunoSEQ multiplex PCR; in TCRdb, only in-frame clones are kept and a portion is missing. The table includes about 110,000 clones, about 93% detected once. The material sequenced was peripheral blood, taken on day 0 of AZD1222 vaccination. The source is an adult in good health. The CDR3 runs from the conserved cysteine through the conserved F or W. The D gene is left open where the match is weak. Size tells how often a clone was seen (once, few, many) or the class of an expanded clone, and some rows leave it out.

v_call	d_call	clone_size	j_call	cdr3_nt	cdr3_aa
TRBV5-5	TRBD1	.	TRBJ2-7	TGTGCCAGCAGCTTGGTCGGGACAGCCACCTACGAGCAGTACTTC	CASSLVGTATYEQYF
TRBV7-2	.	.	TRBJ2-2	TGTGCCAGCAGCTCAGGACGGGGGTCACCGAACACCGGGGAGCTGTTTTTT	CASSSGRGSPNTGELFF
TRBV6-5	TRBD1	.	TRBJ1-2	TGTGCCAGCAGCCGGGACAGGGAGGCCTATGGCTACACCTTC	CASSRDREAYGYTF
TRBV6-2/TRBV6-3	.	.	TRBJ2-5	TGTGCCAGCATCCCACTCGGAGTTGGAGAGACCCAGTACTTC	CASIPLGVGETQYF
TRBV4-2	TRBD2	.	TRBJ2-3	TGTGCCAGCAGCCCAGCCCGGGGGAGGGGCGACACAGATACGCAGTATTTT	CASSPARGRGDTDTQYF
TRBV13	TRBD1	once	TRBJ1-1	TGTGCCAGCAGCCTGGCCCCAGGGGGTAAATCTTTCTTT	CASSLAPGGKSFF
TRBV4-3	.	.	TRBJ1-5	TGCGCCAGCAGCCACAAGATAGGGCAGCCCCAGCATTTT	CASSHKIGQPQHF
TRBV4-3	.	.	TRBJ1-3	TGCGCCAGCAGCCGATCAAGCCTTTACTCTGGAAACACCATATATTTT	CASSRSSLYSGNTIYF
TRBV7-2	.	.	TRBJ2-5	TGTGCCAGCAGCTGGGCTCAGGGGGAGACCCAGTACTTC	CASSWAQGETQYF
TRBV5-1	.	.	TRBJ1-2	TGCGCCAGCAGTTCAACAGATAACGACGACTATGGCTACACCTTC	CASSSTDNDDYGYTF
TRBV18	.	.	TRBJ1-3	TGTGCCAGCTCACCGGTCGGTGGGAACTCTGGAAACACCATATATTTT	CASSPVGGNSGNTIYF
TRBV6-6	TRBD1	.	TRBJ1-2	TGTGCCACCGATACAGGGGGCAGGGGCTACACCTTC	CATDTGGRGYTF
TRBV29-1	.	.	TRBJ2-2	TGCAGCGACCCCCCCCCGGGGGAATACGGGGAGCTGTTTTTT	CSDPPPGEYGELFF
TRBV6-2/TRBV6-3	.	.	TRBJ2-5	TGTGCCAGCAGTTACTTTGGGAAAGAGACCCAGTACTTC	CASSYFGKETQYF
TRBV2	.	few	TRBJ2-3	TGTGCCAGCAGTGAAGAGGGCTCTAACACAGATACGCAGTATTTT	CASSEEGSNTDTQYF
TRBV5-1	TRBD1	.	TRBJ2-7	TGCGCCAGCACGACAGGGGGAAGCTACGAGCAGTACTTC	CASTTGGSYEQYF
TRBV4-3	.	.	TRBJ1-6	TGCGCCAGCAGCCAAGATGGACAGTTTTCACCCCTCCACTTT	CASSQDGQFSPLHF
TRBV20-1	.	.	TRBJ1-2	TGCAGTGCTAGCGAATATGGCTACACCTTC	CSASEYGYTF